Listed below are T cell receptor beta chains from one sample, sequenced in a study of regulatory T cells in long-lasting Graves disease. MiXCR, run by TCRdb on the multiplex PCR reads, gives a single entry per CDR3 protein. The data contain 500,000 to 700,000 distinct CDR3 sequences, 15% to 20% of them singletons. The same specimen was also included in a second study, on T cells in Graves' hyperthyroidism and ophthalmopathy.

This sample comprised peripheral blood mononuclear cells (PBMCs), obtained at new diagnosis, from a patient treated with antithyroid drugs. The source is a woman in her twenties or thirties with Graves disease. Both conserved end residues are part of each CDR3. The D gene is left open where the match is weak. Only part of the rows carry a size: once, few, many, or a class if the clone is expanded.

size: many; D: .; V: TRBV20-1; J: TRBJ1-1; DNA: TGCAGTGCTATCCCCGCGAACACTGAAGCTTTCTTT; CDR3: CSAIPANTEAFF
size: .; D: TRBD1; V: TRBV6-1; J: TRBJ1-5; DNA: TGTGCCAGCGGGACAGGGGCGACTCAGCCCCAGCATTTT; CDR3: CASGTGATQPQHF
size: few; D: .; V: TRBV5-1; J: TRBJ1-3; DNA: TGCGCCAGCAGCGACCCAGGGCCATCTAACAGAAACACCATATATTTT; CDR3: CASSDPGPSNRNTIYF
size: many; D: .; V: TRBV7-2; J: TRBJ2-5; DNA: TGTGCCAGCACCCGGGGGCCAGAGACCCAGTACTTC; CDR3: CASTRGPETQYF
size: many; D: .; V: TRBV25-1; J: TRBJ2-5; DNA: TGTGCCAGCAGTTACACAGGTTCGGAGACCCAGTACTTC; CDR3: CASSYTGSETQYF
size: .; D: .; V: TRBV11-2; J: TRBJ2-7; DNA: TGTGCCAGCAGCTCCCACGGAGGGCTGAGCTCCTACGAGCAGTACTTC; CDR3: CASSSHGGLSSYEQYF
size: many; D: TRBD2; V: TRBV9; J: TRBJ2-3; DNA: TGTGCCAGCAGCGTAGGAGTTAGCGGGAGCACAGATACGCAGTATTTT; CDR3: CASSVGVSGSTDTQYF
size: .; D: .; V: TRBV9; J: TRBJ2-7; DNA: TGTGCCAGCAGCGTAGCTGGTCAGGGAGAGCAGTACTTC; CDR3: CASSVAGQGEQYF
size: many; D: TRBD1; V: TRBV20-1; J: TRBJ1-1; DNA: TGCAGTGCTACCGGACAGGAGTGGACTGAAGCTTTCTTT; CDR3: CSATGQEWTEAFF
size: many; D: TRBD2; V: TRBV20-1; J: TRBJ2-7; DNA: TGCAGTGCTAGAGATTCAGCGGGGGGGTACGAGCAGTACTTC; CDR3: CSARDSAGGYEQYF
size: few; D: .; V: TRBV7-9; J: TRBJ2-5; DNA: TGTGCCAGCACTTTGAGAGGGCGGGTGGAGACCCAGTACTTC; CDR3: CASTLRGRVETQYF
size: .; D: TRBD2; V: TRBV28; J: TRBJ2-5; DNA: TGTGCCATTACTGCGGCTAGCGGAAAAGAGACCCAGTACTTC; CDR3: CAITAASGKETQYF
size: many; D: .; V: TRBV20-1; J: TRBJ2-7; DNA: TGCAGTGCCCCCTTCGACGAGCAGTACTTC; CDR3: CSAPFDEQYF
size: many; D: .; V: TRBV2; J: TRBJ1-2; DNA: TGTGCCAGCAGTGACACTAGAGTCGGGACGGAAATTTATGGCTACACCTTC; CDR3: CASSDTRVGTEIYGYTF
size: .; D: .; V: TRBV7-9; J: TRBJ1-5; DNA: TGTGCCAGCAGCTTAGATCCGGGCAATCAGCCCCAGCATTTT; CDR3: CASSLDPGNQPQHF
size: few; D: .; V: TRBV11-2; J: TRBJ2-1; DNA: TGTGCCAGCAGCTTAGTCAGGGATATAGGGAATGAGCAGTTCTTC; CDR3: CASSLVRDIGNEQFF
size: .; D: .; V: TRBV6-9; J: TRBJ2-7; DNA: TGTGCCAGCAGTTGGTTCGGAACTGAAAACTACGAGCAGTACTTC; CDR3: CASSWFGTENYEQYF
size: .; D: .; V: TRBV7-2; J: TRBJ1-5; DNA: TGTGCCAGCAGCGGAGGTCCGTGGATTAGCAATCAGCCCCAGCATTTT; CDR3: CASSGGPWISNQPQHF
size: .; D: TRBD1; V: TRBV27; J: TRBJ2-7; DNA: TGTGCCAGCAGTTTTATGTTCGAGGGGGCTTACGAGCAGTACTTC; CDR3: CASSFMFEGAYEQYF
size: .; D: .; V: TRBV28; J: TRBJ1-5; DNA: TGTGCCAGCAGTTTATTTCTCGGGGGGAATAATCAGCCCCAGCATTTT; CDR3: CASSLFLGGNNQPQHF
size: .; D: TRBD1; V: TRBV28; J: TRBJ2-2; DNA: TGTGCCAGCAGTTTATGGAGACAGGGAGCGGAGCTGTTTTTT; CDR3: CASSLWRQGAELFF
size: .; D: .; V: TRBV27; J: TRBJ2-7; DNA: TGTGCCAGCAGTACAAGGGTCGGGCAGGTCTCCTACGAGCAGTACTTC; CDR3: CASSTRVGQVSYEQYF
size: .; D: .; V: TRBV10-3; J: TRBJ2-7; DNA: TGTGCCGTCACCGCCCCTGGCGGGAACGAGCAGTACTTC; CDR3: CAVTAPGGNEQYF
size: .; D: .; V: TRBV9; J: TRBJ1-5; DNA: TGTGCCAGCAGCCCTGGGCCAGGGTACAATCAGCCCCAGCATTTT; CDR3: CASSPGPGYNQPQHF
size: few; D: .; V: TRBV6-1; J: TRBJ1-2; DNA: TGTGCCAGCCGGCCAGTAAACCTGGGCTATGGCTACACCTTC; CDR3: CASRPVNLGYGYTF
size: few; D: TRBD1; V: TRBV20-1; J: TRBJ2-1; DNA: TGCAGTGCCAGGGGACAGGGGGATGTGGACAATGAGCAGTTCTTC; CDR3: CSARGQGDVDNEQFF
size: .; D: .; V: TRBV19; J: TRBJ1-2; DNA: TGTGCCAGTAGTATTTTTCAGGGACTCAACTATGGCTACACCTTC; CDR3: CASSIFQGLNYGYTF
size: few; D: TRBD2; V: TRBV20-1; J: TRBJ2-4; DNA: TGCAGTTCTATCGACCGGGGGGAAGCCAAAAACATTCAGTACTTC; CDR3: CSSIDRGEAKNIQYF
size: few; D: .; V: TRBV3-1; J: TRBJ2-3; DNA: TGTGCCAGCAGCCAGACGGCGACTAGCACAGATACGCAGTATTTT; CDR3: CASSQTATSTDTQYF
size: .; D: .; V: TRBV19; J: TRBJ1-5; DNA: TGTGCCAGTAAACAGTCGGGGCGGAGCAATCAGCCCCAGCATTTT; CDR3: CASKQSGRSNQPQHF
size: many; D: .; V: TRBV6-2/TRBV6-3; J: TRBJ2-1; DNA: TGTGCCAGCAGTTACTCGAGGTATCCCAATGAGCAGTTCTTC; CDR3: CASSYSRYPNEQFF
size: .; D: TRBD1; V: TRBV7-9; J: TRBJ2-4; DNA: TGTGCCAGCAGCTCATTTCAGGGGGTAGCTGTAGACATTCAGTACTTC; CDR3: CASSSFQGVAVDIQYF
size: .; D: TRBD2; V: TRBV19; J: TRBJ2-1; DNA: TGTGCCAGTCGGTCCAAGGGCGGGAGAGGCTCAGGCTCCTACAATGAGCAGTTCTTC; CDR3: CASRSKGGRGSGSYNEQFF
size: many; D: TRBD1; V: TRBV27; J: TRBJ1-2; DNA: TGTGCCAGCAGCCACCAGATTCAGGGGGGATACTATGGCTACACCTTC; CDR3: CASSHQIQGGYYGYTF
size: few; D: .; V: TRBV29-1; J: TRBJ1-1; DNA: TGCAGCGTTTCACTTTCAAACACTGAAGCTTTCTTT; CDR3: CSVSLSNTEAFF
size: many; D: .; V: TRBV28; J: TRBJ1-5; DNA: TGTGCCAGCAGAGGGTCGGGCAATCAGCCCCAGCATTTT; CDR3: CASRGSGNQPQHF
size: .; D: TRBD1; V: TRBV6-2/TRBV6-3; J: TRBJ2-1; DNA: TGTGCCACCGCCCGACAGGGCCCCGCACCGGGCCAAAGAGGGCAGTTCTTC; CDR3: CATARQGPAPGQRGQFF
size: .; D: .; V: TRBV10-3; J: TRBJ2-5; DNA: TGTGCCATCAGTGATGGGGAAGAGACCCAGTACTTC; CDR3: CAISDGEETQYF
size: few; D: .; V: TRBV28; J: TRBJ1-2; DNA: TGTGCCAGCAGTTCCCCCCCGGGTTCCTATGGCTACACCTTC; CDR3: CASSSPPGSYGYTF
size: few; D: TRBD1; V: TRBV27; J: TRBJ2-1; DNA: TGTGCCACCGGACAGGCATACTCCTACAATGAGCAGTTCTTC; CDR3: CATGQAYSYNEQFF
size: many; D: .; V: TRBV6-1; J: TRBJ2-7; DNA: TGTGCCAGCAGTCAACCCAGGGGACCCTCCTACGAGCAGTACTTC; CDR3: CASSQPRGPSYEQYF
size: many; D: TRBD1; V: TRBV7-9; J: TRBJ2-5; DNA: TGTGCCAGCAGCTCCCGCCTCCAGGGGACAGGGGAAAAGACCCAGTACTTC; CDR3: CASSSRLQGTGEKTQYF
size: .; D: .; V: TRBV20-1; J: TRBJ2-1; DNA: TGCAGTGCTAGGAGGGGCTTTCCGGGGAATGAGCAGTTCTTC; CDR3: CSARRGFPGNEQFF
size: .; D: .; V: TRBV24-1; J: TRBJ1-5; DNA: TGTGCCACCAGTGTTGGACTGCCGAACCAGCCCCAGCATTTT; CDR3: CATSVGLPNQPQHF
size: many; D: .; V: TRBV28; J: TRBJ1-5; DNA: TGTGCCAGCAGTTGGACAGTAACGGGGCAGCCCCAGCATTTT; CDR3: CASSWTVTGQPQHF
size: many; D: .; V: TRBV2; J: TRBJ1-5; DNA: TGTGCCAGCAGTGGATCGGGCAATCAGCCCCAGCATTTT; CDR3: CASSGSGNQPQHF
size: few; D: .; V: TRBV18; J: TRBJ1-5; DNA: TGTGCCAGCTCAGCGTGGGAAGGCAATCAGCCCCAGCATTTT; CDR3: CASSAWEGNQPQHF
size: many; D: .; V: TRBV5-1; J: TRBJ1-4; DNA: TGCGCCAGCAGCTTGGGACGGGGGAATGAAAAACTGTTTTTT; CDR3: CASSLGRGNEKLFF
size: many; D: .; V: TRBV6-2/TRBV6-3; J: TRBJ1-4; DNA: TGTGCCAGCACCAACGGGGCGAAACTGTTTTTT; CDR3: CASTNGAKLFF
size: many; D: .; V: TRBV7-2; J: TRBJ2-7; DNA: TGTGCCAGCAGCCCGAGGCAGTCCTACGAGCAGTACTTC; CDR3: CASSPRQSYEQYF
size: many; D: .; V: TRBV12-3/TRBV12-4; J: TRBJ2-2; DNA: TGTGCCAGCAGACTATCGGACATCCAAAACACCGGGGAGCTGTTTTTT; CDR3: CASRLSDIQNTGELFF
size: few; D: .; V: TRBV15; J: TRBJ2-3; DNA: TGTGCCACCGCGGGACAGCACACAGATACGCAGTATTTT; CDR3: CATAGQHTDTQYF
size: many; D: TRBD2; V: TRBV28; J: TRBJ2-4; DNA: TGTGCCAGCAGAGAGAGGCCCCGTGGAAGAGCGGGAGGGAAGGACATTCAGTACTTC; CDR3: CASRERPRGRAGGKDIQYF
size: .; D: .; V: TRBV3-1; J: TRBJ2-1; DNA: TGTGCCAGCAGCCAAGGGGGGTTGCGGACCAATGAGCAGTTCTTC; CDR3: CASSQGGLRTNEQFF